Below, 24 T cell receptor beta chains from the same sample are listed, as sequenced in a study of T cell responses to AZD1222 COVID-19 vaccine. Libraries were prepared by immunoSEQ multiplex PCR; TCRdb keeps only in-frame clonotypes and omits some of them. The sample has approximately 160,000 clones, approximately 89% seen once. The source was peripheral blood, collected on day 0 of AZD1222 vaccination. The receptors come from an adult in good health.

The chain is built from TRBV29-1 and TRBJ2-7, with 14 bases identical to TRBD2. V gave up 4 bases and J gave up 0 bases; unmatched junction bases: 2. The V gene's germline CDR1 is SQVTM and CDR2 ANQGSEA. The CDR3 covers 15 residues. Written as DNA, the CDR3 is TGCAGCGTTGGTGGGACTAGCGGGAGCTCCTACGAGCAGTACTTC. Amino acid sequence: CSVGGTSGSSYEQYF.

The J gene is TRBJ2-7, the V gene TRBV11-3; D remains ambiguous. CDR1 is SGHNT, CDR2 YENEEA, per germline. Between the trimmed V and J ends, which lost 5 bases and 6 bases, there was a span of 14 bases. The CDR3 runs to 13 residues. The CDR3 here is CASSRGDAPEQYF. In nucleotides, the CDR3 is TGTGCCAGCAGCCGTGGAGATGCGCCCGAGCAGTACTTC.

The V gene is TRBV7-3, the J gene TRBJ2-3; D may be TRBD1 (6 bases). Germline CDR1 reads SGHTA; CDR2 reads FQGTGA. CDR3 length equals 13 residues. V was cut by 6 bases and J by 3 bases, with 10 bases left in between. CDR3 loop: CASRSGQTDTQYF. In nucleotides, the CDR3 is TGTGCCAGCAGATCCGGACAGACAGATACGCAGTATTTT.

This clone was recorded once. V gene TRBV28 combines with J gene TRBJ1-2, with D perhaps TRBD1 (6 bases). This CDR3 spans 14 amino acids. V was shortened by 5 bases and J by 3 bases, with 13 bases between the two germline ends. Germline CDR1 reads MDHEN; CDR2 reads SYDVKM. The CDR3 is CASSGGREDYGYTF. The CDR3, as DNA: TGTGCCAGCAGTGGGGGCAGGGAGGACTATGGCTACACCTTC.

Here the CDR3 reads CASSPLHHSSQPQHF. DNA for the CDR3: TGTGCCAGCAGCCCCCTTCACCATTCGAGTCAGCCCCAGCATTTT. The rearrangement uses TRBV7-2 and TRBJ1-5; D remains unclear. The CDR3 has 15 residues. CDR1 is SGHTA, CDR2 FQGNSA, per germline. V was shortened by 5 bases and J by 6 bases, with 17 bases between the two germline ends.

The chain combines TRBV28 with TRBJ2-7; 10 bases match TRBD1. This CDR3 has 15 amino acids. V trimming: 3 bases; J trimming: 3 bases; junction bases outside the gene matches: 5. Per germline, CDR1 MDHEN and CDR2 SYDVKM. CDR3 nucleotide sequence: TGTGCCAGCAGTTTCAAGACAGGGGGCTACTACGAGCAGTACTTC. It is translated as CASSFKTGGYYEQYF.

This rearrangement joins TRBV27 to TRBJ1-1; 8 nucleotides align to TRBD1. Germline CDR1 MNHEY, CDR2 SMNVEV (reference sequence). V lost 6 bases, J lost 5 bases, and 8 bases stayed unmatched. The CDR3 is made up of 14 amino acids. CDR3 sequence reads: CASRTGVGGTEAFF. DNA for the CDR3: TGTGCCAGCAGGACAGGGGTTGGGGGTACTGAAGCTTTCTTT.

This sequence joins TRBV18 and TRBJ2-1; 8 bases align to TRBD2. V shed 3 bases and J 4 bases; nucleotides not matched to a gene: 8. The CDR3 spans 16 residues. CDR1 is KGHSH and CDR2 is LQKENI in the germline V gene. CDR3 in DNA: TGTGCCAGCTCACCCCCGACTAGCGCCCTATACAATGAGCAGTTCTTC. Amino acids: CASSPPTSALYNEQFF.

The chain employs TRBV6-5 and TRBJ1-5, with unresolved D. Trimming stripped 7 bases from V and 0 bases from J, with 7 bases between. Germline CDR1 MNHEY, CDR2 SVGAGI. This CDR3 comprises 13 residues. CDR3 in amino acids: CASTRISNQPQHF. CDR3 DNA: TGTGCCAGCACCAGAATTAGCAATCAGCCCCAGCATTTT.

This sequence joins TRBV10-3 and TRBJ1-4, with D possibly TRBD1 on 6 matching bases. The V and J ends lost 8 bases and 3 bases respectively, with 10 bases between them. CDR1 and CDR2 from the germline V gene are ENHRY and SYGVKD. CDR3 length: 13 amino acids. CDR3 protein: CAIRGGPNEKLFF. For the CDR3, the DNA is TGTGCCATCCGAGGGGGGCCTAATGAAAAACTGTTTTTT.

The chain employs TRBV9 and TRBJ2-5; 10 nucleotides align to TRBD2. Trimming took 3 bases from V and 4 from J; bases not matched to a gene: 9. The CDR3 consists of 16 residues. The germline V gene has CDR1 SGDLS and CDR2 YYNGEE. The CDR3 sequence is CASSASPRLAGETQYF. CDR3 nucleotides: TGTGCCAGCAGCGCCTCACCAAGACTAGCGGGAGAGACCCAGTACTTC.

This sequence joins TRBV7-9 and TRBJ1-4; D is ambiguous. Trimming cost V 4 bases and J 3 bases, with 12 bases left between them. Germline V gene lookup returns CDR1 SEHNR and CDR2 FQNEAQ (reference sequence). CDR3 length: 15 residues. The CDR3 nucleotides are TGTGCCAGCAGCTCAAATAGGGATTCTAATGAAAAACTGTTTTTT. The encoded protein is CASSSNRDSNEKLFF. Variable domain in full (rest from reference TRBV7-9 and TRBJ1-4): DTGVSQNPRHKITKRGQNVTFRCDPISEHNRLYWYRQTLGQGPEFLTYFQNEAQLEKSRLLSDRFSAERPKGSFSTLEIQRTEQGDSAMYLCASSSNRDSNEKLFFGSGTQLSVL.

V usage is TRBV6-6 and J usage is TRBJ2-6, with unresolved D. Trimming removed 5 bases at V and 2 bases at J, with 19 bases between. The germline V gene encodes CDR1 MNHNY and CDR2 SVGAGI (reference sequence). The CDR3 runs to 18 residues. In DNA form, the CDR3 reads TGTGCCAGCAGTCTAACCTCCCTAGGGTGGACTGGGGCCAACGTCCTGACTTTC. Its translation: CASSLTSLGWTGANVLTF.

The genes are TRBV24-1 and TRBJ1-2; tentatively, D is TRBD1 (5 bases). CDR1 and CDR2 (germline): KGHDR, SFDVKD. V was trimmed by 0 bases and J by 6 bases, leaving 10 bases between them. There are 14 residues in the CDR3. The CDR3 DNA sequence: TGTGCCACCAGTGATTTGACAGGAGAAGATGGCTACACCTTC. It translates to CATSDLTGEDGYTF.

The rearrangement uses TRBV4-3 and TRBJ1-2; 9 bases map to TRBD1. CDR3 size: 16 residues. Looked up from germline, CDR1 is LGHNA and CDR2 is YSLEER. Trimming cost V 4 bases and J 1 base; bases outside gene matches: 7. For the CDR3, the DNA is TGCGCCAGCAGCCCAGGGACAGGGCAAAATAACTATGGCTACACCTTC. It is translated as CASSPGTGQNNYGYTF.

This rearrangement joins TRBV19 to TRBJ1-4; maybe TRBD1 (6 bases). There are 15 residues in the CDR3. Trimming took off 8 bases at V and 4 bases at J, with 17 bases between the two ends. Germline values: CDR1 LNHDA, CDR2 SQIVND (reference sequence). The CDR3 spells CASSSGGLNNEKLFF. The CDR3 region has the DNA TGTGCCAGTTCTAGTGGGGGCCTGAATAATGAAAAACTGTTTTTT.

Only one count was recorded for this clone. V and J are TRBV28 and TRBJ2-1; D uncertain. The CDR3 is made up of 14 amino acids. Trimming took 2 bases from V and 10 from J, leaving 15 bases between them. CDR1 is MDHEN and CDR2 is SYDVKM in the germline V gene. The CDR3 loop is CASSLGGSAREQFF. CDR3 sequence (DNA): TGTGCCAGCAGTTTAGGCGGATCCGCTCGGGAGCAGTTCTTC.

V gene TRBV19 combines with J gene TRBJ2-1; no clear D. CDR1 and CDR2 (germline): LNHDA, SQIVND (reference sequence). The CDR3 is 14 amino acids. The V end lost 3 bases, the J end lost 7 bases, and 13 bases lay between the germline ends. The CDR3: CASSILAFGNEQFF. The DNA for the CDR3 is TGTGCCAGTAGTATCTTGGCATTTGGGAATGAGCAGTTCTTC. Complete variable domain (other parts from reference TRBV19 and TRBJ2-1): DGGITQSPKYLFRKEGQNVTLSCEQNLNHDAMYWYRQDPGQGLRLIYYSQIVNDFQKGDIAEGYSVSREKKESFPLTVTSAQKNPTAFYLCASSILAFGNEQFFGPGTRLTVL.

The gene calls are TRBV20-1 and TRBJ2-7, with TRBD2 as a possible D gene (6 bases). The germline V and J ends were trimmed by 3 bases and 2 bases, with 14 bases remaining between them. The CDR3 is 14 residues long. Germline CDR1 DFQATT, CDR2 SNEGSKA (reference sequence). The CDR3 DNA sequence: TGCAGTGCTAGTTCGAGCGGGCTCGCCTACGAGCAGTACTTC. Protein sequence: CSASSSGLAYEQYF.

Here the CDR3 DNA reads TGTGCCAGCAGCTTCGACAGGGCTGAAGGTTCACCCCTCCACTTT. As protein: CASSFDRAEGSPLHF. The chain recombines TRBV7-8 with TRBJ1-6, with 7 bases identical to TRBD1. The CDR3 consists of 15 residues. Germline CDR1 reads SGHVS; CDR2 reads FQNEAQ. V was clipped by 3 bases and J by 9 bases; unmatched bases: 8. Using reference TRBV7-8 and TRBJ1-6 for the parts outside the CDR3, the full variable domain is GAGVSQSPRYKVAKRGQDVALRCDPISGHVSLFWYQQALGQGPEFLTYFQNEAQLDKSGLPSDRFFAERPEGSVSTLKIQRTQQEDSAVYLCASSFDRAEGSPLHFGNGTRLTVT.

This clone showed up just once. The rearrangement uses TRBV19 and TRBJ2-1, with 7 bases fitting TRBD2. Per germline, CDR1 LNHDA and CDR2 SQIVND (reference sequence). After removal of 1 base from V and 0 bases from J, the junction contained 15 bases not matched to a gene. The CDR3 covers 20 residues. The CDR3 here is CASSIANRGVGLGSYNEQFF. Here the CDR3 DNA reads TGTGCCAGTAGTATAGCCAATCGGGGGGTTGGCTTGGGCTCCTACAATGAGCAGTTCTTC.

This clone occurred once. V usage is TRBV6-2 or TRBV6-3 and J usage is TRBJ1-1, with D possibly being TRBD1 (5 bases). The CDR3 is 15 residues long. Trimming cost V 1 base and J 11 bases, with 20 bases left between them. Per germline, CDR1 MNHEY and CDR2 SVGEGT. CDR3 coding DNA: TGTGCCAGCAGTTACTATGCCGGAGGAGGGGTCGGGGCTTTCTTT. Translating gives CASSYYAGGGVGAFF.

This clone has only one observation. V is TRBV6-5 and J is TRBJ2-7; no reliable D call. The germline CDR1 and CDR2 sequences are MNHEY and SVGAGI. The CDR3 covers 14 residues. V lost 7 bases, J lost 1 base, and 14 bases lay in between. The CDR3 is CASNGRALSYEQYF. The CDR3 DNA is TGTGCCAGCAACGGACGGGCCCTTTCCTACGAGCAGTACTTC.

The chain recombines TRBV5-1 with TRBJ1-1; maybe TRBD1 (5 bases). With 1 base removed from V and 1 base from J, the gap between germline ends came to 11 bases. Per germline, CDR1 SGHRS and CDR2 YFSETQ. The CDR3 covers 15 residues. The CDR3 protein is CASSLKRQGNTEAFF. The CDR3 coding sequence is TGCGCCAGCAGCTTGAAGCGGCAGGGGAACACTGAAGCTTTCTTT.